Reported below is one T cell receptor (beta chain). TCRdb ran MiXCR on the PCR reads and lists one entry per CDR3 protein. Of approximately 30,000 distinct CDR3 sequences listed, under 65% are singletons. The time point: late sampling 161 to 241 days after vaccination in a few convalescent patients. V lost 5 bases and J 7 bases, leaving 9 bases between the germline ends. The CDR3 is 12 residues long. CDR1 and CDR2 (germline): LNHDA, SQIVND (reference sequence). The sample comes from a study of vaccination and CD4 T cells after COVID-19. The sample consisted of CD4+ T cells from blood, taken about 7 months after SARS-CoV-2 vaccination. This TCR was recovered from a human donor who had recovered from COVID-19. The rearrangement uses TRBV19 and TRBJ2-1; D not certain. The CDR3 loop reads CASSDFWNEQFF. In nucleotides, the CDR3 is TGTGCCAGTAGTGACTTCTGGAATGAGCAGTTCTTC. Based on the CDR3 plus reference TRBV19 and TRBJ2-1, the full variable domain is DGGITQSPKYLFRKEGQNVTLSCEQNLNHDAMYWYRQDPGQGLRLIYYSQIVNDFQKGDIAEGYSVSREKKESFPLTVTSAQKNPTAFYLCASSDFWNEQFFGPGTRLTVL.